The TCR beta chain under discussion was sequenced for a study of cytomegalovirus exposure and HLA in healthy donors. Germline V gene lookup returns CDR1 MNHEY and CDR2 SMNVEV (reference sequence). The CDR3 spans 16 residues. Trimming removed 5 bases from V and 7 bases from J; junction bases left unmatched: 14. This table comes from immunoSEQ multiplex PCR, and its TCRdb copy is limited to in-frame clones, with some not included. The table includes 60,000 to 70,000 clones, roughly 89% detected once. The sequenced sample consisted of PBMCs. This receptor was taken from a young woman in good health and CMV-seronegative. The chain combines TRBV27 with TRBJ2-3; TRBD1 matches at 8 bases. In DNA form, the CDR3 reads TGTGCCAGCAGTCCGAGGTCAGGGGGCTTATCGTATACGCAGTATTTT. Translating it yields CASSPRSGGLSYTQYF.